The present TCR beta chain was sequenced within a study of T cell clonality in common variable immunodeficiency. Regarding the study as a whole: What drives increased CVID clonality needs T cell subpopulation sequencing. Compared with controls, CVID subjects had fewer shared TCRbeta clones. Repertoire-complication correlations in CVID were limited by patient heterogeneity.

With regard to this clone: Its target is unknown. With the read ending 3 residues before the CDR3 end, the germline J gene is used to fill in that end. The same CDR3 also results from other DNA sequences found in this sample.

Sequenced by immunoSEQ multiplex PCR; TCRdb stores in-frame clones only, minus some. The sample lists tens of thousands of clones, none appearing once, the ten largest making up around a tenth. The CDR3 has 12 amino acids. Germline V CDR1 and CDR2: GTSNPN, SVGIG (reference sequence). The sequenced material came from peripheral blood mononuclear cells. The receptor's source is a person between 18 and 75 years old in good health. The chain joins TRBV30 to TRBJ1-1; D is ambiguous. This chain's CDR3 is CAWSGDSGRAFF. The part of the CDR3 DNA that was read is TGTGCCTGGAGTGGGGATAGCGGGAGA.